The 14 T cell receptor beta chains presented below share a single source sample, sequenced in a study of T cell changes during pregnancy in multiple sclerosis. Measured with immunoSEQ multiplex PCR; TCRdb has only the in-frame clones, and not every one. The data show 38,000 or so clones, with 91% seen just once and approximately 8.3% held by the top ten. This sample comprised CD8+ T cells from peripheral blood mononuclear cells, obtained before pregnancy. The receptor source for this set is a female donor with multiple sclerosis, enrolled in a pregnancy study.

V and J are TRBV7-8 and TRBJ2-5; 8 nucleotides match TRBD2. Germline V lookup: CDR1 SGHVS, CDR2 FQNEAQ. This CDR3 comprises 14 residues. V trimming: 7 bases; J trimming: 5 bases; junction bases outside the gene matches: 9. CDR3 protein: CASIGTSGAETQYF. Here the CDR3 DNA reads TGTGCCAGCATCGGGACTAGTGGGGCGGAGACCCAGTACTTC.

The gene calls are TRBV5-5 and TRBJ2-7; 7 bases map to TRBD1. There are 14 residues in the CDR3. Germline V lookup: CDR1 SGHKS, CDR2 YYEKEE (reference sequence). V shed 4 bases, J shed 5 bases, and the junction held 9 bases outside the gene matches. For the CDR3, the DNA is TGTGCCAGCAGCCTGGAGACAGGGTCGGACGAGCAGTACTTC. It yields the protein CASSLETGSDEQYF.

The J gene is TRBJ1-1, the V gene TRBV4-3, with no clear D. Germline values: CDR1 LGHNA, CDR2 YSLEER. The CDR3 has 15 residues. Between the trimmed V and J ends, which lost 0 bases and 1 base, there was a span of 9 bases. Here the CDR3 reads CASSQDWASNTEAFF. The CDR3 DNA sequence: TGCGCCAGCAGCCAAGACTGGGCTTCGAACACTGAAGCTTTCTTT.

The chain has TRBV5-6 and TRBJ2-1, with 13 bases matching TRBD2. CDR1 and CDR2 (germline): SGHDT, YYEEEE. The CDR3 extends over 15 amino acids. The junction had 4 bases not matched to a gene; V was cut back by 3 bases and J by 7 bases. This CDR3 reads CASSSGTSGMNEQFF. The DNA for the CDR3 is TGTGCCAGCAGCTCCGGGACTAGCGGGATGAATGAGCAGTTCTTC.

V gene TRBV19 combines with J gene TRBJ2-7; TRBD1 is a possible D gene (6 bases). This CDR3 region has 13 residues. Germline-derived CDR1 and CDR2 are LNHDA and SQIVND (reference sequence). V was pared by 5 bases and J by 3 bases, with 11 bases between. This chain's CDR3 is CASSVTGLYEQYF. DNA for the CDR3: TGTGCCAGTAGTGTGACAGGACTCTACGAGCAGTACTTC.

The chain employs TRBV28 and TRBJ2-1; 11 bases line up with TRBD2. Germline V gene data show CDR1 as MDHEN and CDR2 as SYDVKM. The CDR3 is 13 amino acids. V lost 7 bases to trimming and J lost 10 bases; unmatched junction nucleotides: 6. CDR3 in DNA: TGTGCCAGCACTAGCGGGAGGATCCTCGAGCAGTTCTTC. Encoded protein: CASTSGRILEQFF.

The rearrangement joins TRBV4-2 to TRBJ2-7, with TRBD1 matching 10 bases. Germline assignment: CDR1 LGHNA and CDR2 YNFKEQ. With V trimmed by 0 bases and J by 4 bases, 6 bases remained unmatched. This CDR3 has 16 residues. CDR3 in amino acids: CASSQDPGTGEYEQYF. The CDR3 bases are TGTGCCAGCAGCCAAGATCCCGGGACAGGGGAATACGAGCAGTACTTC.

The gene calls are TRBV7-9 and TRBJ2-1; the match to TRBD2 covers 7 bases. V lost 0 bases, J lost 4 bases, and 0 bases stayed unmatched. There are 14 residues in the CDR3. Germline V gives CDR1 SEHNR, CDR2 FQNEAQ (reference sequence). The CDR3 reads CASSLAGGYNEQFF. Written as DNA, the CDR3 is TGTGCCAGCAGCTTAGCCGGGGGGTACAATGAGCAGTTCTTC.

The chain has TRBV15 and TRBJ2-1; 11 positions agree with TRBD2. The trim removed 0 bases at V and 9 bases at J, leaving 1 base unmatched. CDR3 length: 14 amino acids. CDR1 LNHNV and CDR2 YYDKDF come from the germline V gene (reference sequence). This chain's CDR3 is CATSRDTSGSEQFF. The DNA of the CDR3 is TGTGCCACCAGCAGAGATACTAGCGGGAGTGAGCAGTTCTTC.

The V and J genes are TRBV5-6 and TRBJ2-2, with 9 bases fitting TRBD1. There are 16 residues in the CDR3. Losses at the gene ends were 0 bases for V and 8 bases for J; bases not matched to a gene: 8. CDR1 is SGHDT, CDR2 YYEEEE, per germline. This CDR3 reads CASSLEGQGDMGELFF. As DNA, the CDR3 is TGTGCCAGCAGCTTGGAGGGACAGGGTGACATGGGGGAGCTGTTTTTT.

This chain links TRBV28 with TRBJ2-1, with D maybe TRBD1 (6 bases). This CDR3 is 18 amino acids long. Germline CDR1 reads MDHEN; CDR2 reads SYDVKM. Trimming left V 5 bases short and J 3 bases short, with 23 bases between. CDR3 bases: TGTGCCAGCAGTCCCCGACAGGTCGGTGGGGTAATCTACAATGAGCAGTTCTTC. As protein: CASSPRQVGGVIYNEQFF.

The CDR3 region is CASSLGLINEQFF. CDR3 DNA: TGTGCCAGCAGCTTGGGACTTATCAATGAGCAGTTCTTC. The chain has TRBV28 and TRBJ2-1; TRBD2 might be the D (6 bases). Trimming removed 6 bases from V and 6 bases from J, with 12 bases in between. Per the germline V gene, CDR1 is MDHEN and CDR2 is SYDVKM. This CDR3 has 13 residues.

V and J are TRBV27 and TRBJ2-3; possibly TRBD2 for D (6 bases). Germline V CDR1 and CDR2: MNHEY, SMNVEV (reference sequence). This CDR3 spans 13 amino acids. V lost 8 bases and J lost 6, with 15 bases in between. The CDR3 nucleotides are TGTGCCAGCGGGGTGACTAGTATGGATACGCAGTATTTT. Translating gives CASGVTSMDTQYF.

The chain employs TRBV7-9 and TRBJ1-6; perhaps TRBD1 as D (5 bases). Germline CDR1 reads SEHNR; CDR2 reads FQNEAQ (reference sequence). V lost 5 bases and J lost 8, with 16 bases in between. The length of the CDR3 is 15 residues. CDR3 DNA sequence: TGTGCCAGCAGCCACCTGGTTAGGGGTTATTCACCCCTCCACTTT. Its protein is CASSHLVRGYSPLHF.